The 5 T cell receptor beta chains listed next were all sequenced from one sample in a study of T cells in Graves' hyperthyroidism and ophthalmopathy. Using RNA transcripts as the source, TCR beta CDR3 regions were amplified. HTBI primers drove first-round RT-PCR of the TCR CDR3. Via MiXCR, TCRdb re-called the multiplex PCR reads, giving one row per CDR3 protein. This table holds a few hundred thousand distinct CDR3 sequences, 15% to 18% found once. Sequencing was carried out using blood. These receptors all stem from a woman aged 25 to 39 with Graves' hyperthyroidism.

This clonotype was observed at least ten times. The chain links TRBV12-3 or TRBV12-4 to TRBJ2-5; D tentatively fits TRBD1 or TRBD2 (5 bases each). Trimming took off 6 bases at V and 0 bases at J, with 11 bases between the two ends. The CDR3 is made up of 14 amino acids. The CDR3 loop is CASRSRGHQETQYF. The CDR3 DNA reads as TGTGCCAGCAGGTCTAGGGGACACCAAGAGACCCAGTACTTC.

This clonotype came up many times. This CDR3 is CATSDLGAAGELFF. The CDR3 bases are TGTGCCACCAGTGATTTGGGGGCGGCCGGGGAGCTGTTTTTT. The chain employs TRBV24-1 and TRBJ2-2; possibly TRBD1 for D (5 bases). From germline, CDR1 is KGHDR and CDR2 SFDVKD. Deletions cut 0 bases from V and 6 bases from J, with 7 bases between. This CDR3 has 14 residues.

The gene calls are TRBV10-3 and TRBJ1-1; D is uncertain. The CDR3 totals 12 residues. Trimming shortened V by 7 bases and J by 1 base, and 7 bases separated the two germline ends. Germline V lookup: CDR1 ENHRY, CDR2 SYGVKD. As DNA, the CDR3 is TGTGCCATCAAAGCGGGGAACACTGAAGCTTTCTTT. Protein product: CAIKAGNTEAFF.

This clonotype was picked up a small number of times. This chain joins TRBV6-1 and TRBJ2-1; 9 bases match TRBD2. The germline CDR1 and CDR2 sequences are MNHNS and SASEGT. Trimming at V came to 6 bases and at J to 4 bases, leaving 7 bases not matched to a gene. This CDR3 region has 15 residues. In DNA, the CDR3 is TGTGCCAGCAGAAAAGCTAGCGGGGTGTACAATGAGCAGTTCTTC. Protein sequence: CASRKASGVYNEQFF.

This clonotype was counted ten times or more. V and J are TRBV6-1 and TRBJ2-7, with TRBD2 identical over 15 bases. CDR3 length: 16 residues. The germline CDR1 and CDR2 sequences are MNHNS and SASEGT. V was clipped by 6 bases and J by 3 bases; unmatched bases: 6. CDR3 sequence (DNA): TGTGCCAGCAGCTCTACGGGACTAGCGGGAGGCTACGAGCAGTACTTC. It yields the protein CASSSTGLAGGYEQYF.